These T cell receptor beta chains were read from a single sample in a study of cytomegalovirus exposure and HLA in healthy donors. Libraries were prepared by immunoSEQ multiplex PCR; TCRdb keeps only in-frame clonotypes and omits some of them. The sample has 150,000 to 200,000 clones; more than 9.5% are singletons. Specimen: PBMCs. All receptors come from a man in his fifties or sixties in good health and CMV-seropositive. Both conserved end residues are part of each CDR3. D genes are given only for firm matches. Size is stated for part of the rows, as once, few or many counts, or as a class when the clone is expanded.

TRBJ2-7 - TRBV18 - CASSQYDGSYEQYF TGTGCCAGCTCACAGTATGACGGGTCCTACGAGCAGTACTTC
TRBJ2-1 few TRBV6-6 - CASSYSRGTNEQFF TGTGCCAGCAGTTACTCACGGGGGACGAATGAGCAGTTCTTC
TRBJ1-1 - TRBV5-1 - CASSLAGDTEAFF TGCGCCAGCAGCTTGGCGGGGGACACTGAAGCTTTCTTT
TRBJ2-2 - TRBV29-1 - CSVERQGTGELFF TGCAGCGTTGAAAGGCAGGGTACCGGGGAGCTGTTTTTT
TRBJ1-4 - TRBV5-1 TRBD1 CASSVGQGGEKLFF TGCGCCAGCAGCGTGGGACAGGGAGGCGAAAAACTGTTTTTT
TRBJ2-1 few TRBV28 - CASMEDPYNEQFF TGTGCCAGCATGGAGGATCCCTACAATGAGCAGTTCTTC
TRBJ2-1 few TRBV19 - CASSIGGRSYNEQFF TGTGCCAGTAGTATAGGCGGTCGCTCCTACAATGAGCAGTTCTTC
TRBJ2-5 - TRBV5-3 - CARSSEGGASSETQYF TGTGCCAGAAGCTCCGAAGGGGGGGCCAGTTCAGAGACCCAGTACTTC
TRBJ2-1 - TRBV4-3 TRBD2 CASSQDPTTSGLNEQFF TGCGCCAGCAGCCAAGATCCGACGACTAGCGGGCTCAATGAGCAGTTCTTC
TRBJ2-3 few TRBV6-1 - CASMRVGADTQYF TGTGCCAGCATGAGGGTTGGTGCAGATACGCAGTATTTT
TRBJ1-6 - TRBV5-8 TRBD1 CASSFGTVNSPLHF TGTGCCAGCAGCTTTGGGACAGTTAATTCACCCCTCCACTTT
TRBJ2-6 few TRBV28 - CASSPFRAGANVLTF TGTGCCAGCAGTCCCTTCAGGGCTGGGGCCAACGTCCTGACTTTC
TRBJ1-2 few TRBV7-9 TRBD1 CASSSDRGYGYTF TGTGCCAGCAGCTCGGACAGGGGTTACGGCTACACCTTC
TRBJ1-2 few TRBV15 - CATSSSGEAADYGYTF TGTGCCACCAGCAGTTCCGGGGAGGCGGCGGACTATGGCTACACCTTC
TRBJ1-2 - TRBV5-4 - CATSGGRDYGYTF TGTGCCACTAGCGGGGGACGAGACTATGGCTACACCTTC
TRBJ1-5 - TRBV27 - CASSSGTSFGGNQPQHF TGTGCCAGCAGTTCAGGGACATCTTTTGGCGGCAATCAGCCCCAGCATTTT
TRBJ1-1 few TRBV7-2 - CASRQGTVNTEAFF TGTGCCAGCAGACAGGGCACGGTGAACACTGAAGCTTTCTTT
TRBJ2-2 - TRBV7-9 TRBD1 CASRQLGTGNTGELFF TGTGCCAGCAGGCAACTCGGGACAGGGAACACCGGGGAGCTGTTTTTT
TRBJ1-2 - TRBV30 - CAWAPLPTGVGGYTF TGTGCCTGGGCCCCCCTACCAACGGGGGTGGGGGGCTACACCTTC
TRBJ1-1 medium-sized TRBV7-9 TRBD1 CASSLRQGKNTEAFF TGTGCCAGCAGCTTGAGACAGGGCAAAAACACTGAAGCTTTCTTT
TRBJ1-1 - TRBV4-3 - CASSPRGDTEAFF TGCGCCAGCAGCCCGCGCGGGGACACTGAAGCTTTCTTT
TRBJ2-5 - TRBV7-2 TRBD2 CASSSGLAGGQETQYF TGTGCCAGCAGCTCCGGACTAGCGGGGGGGCAAGAGACCCAGTACTTC
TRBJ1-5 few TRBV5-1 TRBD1 CASSLDGQGNQPQHF TGCGCCAGCAGCTTAGACGGACAGGGGAATCAGCCCCAGCATTTT
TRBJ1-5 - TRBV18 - CASSPLNQPQHF TGTGCCAGCTCACCCCTCAATCAGCCCCAGCATTTT
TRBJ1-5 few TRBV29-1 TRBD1 CSVRQGPNQPQHF TGCAGCGTTCGACAGGGGCCCAATCAGCCCCAGCATTTT
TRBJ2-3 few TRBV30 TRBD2 CAWKTSGGTSAQYF TGTGCCTGGAAGACTAGCGGGGGAACGAGCGCGCAGTATTTT
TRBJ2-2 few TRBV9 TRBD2 CASSVGGGRELFF TGTGCCAGCAGCGTAGGGGGGGGTCGGGAGCTGTTTTTT